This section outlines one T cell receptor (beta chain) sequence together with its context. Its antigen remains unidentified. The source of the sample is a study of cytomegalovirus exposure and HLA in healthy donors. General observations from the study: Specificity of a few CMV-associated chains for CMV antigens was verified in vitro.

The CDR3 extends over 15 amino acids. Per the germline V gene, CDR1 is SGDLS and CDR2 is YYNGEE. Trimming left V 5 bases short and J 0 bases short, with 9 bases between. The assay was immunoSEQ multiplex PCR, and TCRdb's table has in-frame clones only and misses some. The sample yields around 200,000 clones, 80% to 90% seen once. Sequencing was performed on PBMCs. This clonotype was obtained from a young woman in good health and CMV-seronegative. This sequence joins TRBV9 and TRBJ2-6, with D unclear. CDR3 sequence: CASRRRDSGANVLTF. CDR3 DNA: TGTGCCAGCAGGAGAAGAGACTCTGGGGCCAACGTCCTGACTTTC.